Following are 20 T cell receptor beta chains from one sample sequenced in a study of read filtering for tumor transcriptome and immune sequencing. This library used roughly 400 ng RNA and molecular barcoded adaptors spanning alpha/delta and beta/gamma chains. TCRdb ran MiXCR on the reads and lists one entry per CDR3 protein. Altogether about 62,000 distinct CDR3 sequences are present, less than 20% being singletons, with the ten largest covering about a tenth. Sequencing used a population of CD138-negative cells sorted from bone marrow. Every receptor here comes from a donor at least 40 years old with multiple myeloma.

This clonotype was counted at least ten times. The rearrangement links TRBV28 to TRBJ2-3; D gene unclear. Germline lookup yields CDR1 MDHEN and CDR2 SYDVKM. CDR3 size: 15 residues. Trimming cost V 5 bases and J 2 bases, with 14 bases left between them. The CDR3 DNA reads TGTGCCAGCAGTGAAAGTGCTCAGTTCACAGATACGCAGTATTTT. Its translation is CASSESAQFTDTQYF.

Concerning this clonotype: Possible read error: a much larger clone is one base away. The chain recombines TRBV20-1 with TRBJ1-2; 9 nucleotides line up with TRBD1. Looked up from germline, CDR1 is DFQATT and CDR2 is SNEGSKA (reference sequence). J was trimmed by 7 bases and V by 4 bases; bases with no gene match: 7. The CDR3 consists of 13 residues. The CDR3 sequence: CSATRQGGCGYTF. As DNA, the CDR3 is TGCAGTGCTACCAGACAGGGGGGCTGTGGCTACACCTTC.

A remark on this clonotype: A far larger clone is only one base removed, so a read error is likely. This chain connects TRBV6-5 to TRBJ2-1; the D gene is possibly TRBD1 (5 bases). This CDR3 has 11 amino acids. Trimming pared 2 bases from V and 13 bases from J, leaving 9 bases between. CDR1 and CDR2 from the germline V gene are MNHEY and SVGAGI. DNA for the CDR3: TGTGCCAGCAGTTACGGTGGGGCCCAGTTCTTC. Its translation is CASSYGGAQFF.

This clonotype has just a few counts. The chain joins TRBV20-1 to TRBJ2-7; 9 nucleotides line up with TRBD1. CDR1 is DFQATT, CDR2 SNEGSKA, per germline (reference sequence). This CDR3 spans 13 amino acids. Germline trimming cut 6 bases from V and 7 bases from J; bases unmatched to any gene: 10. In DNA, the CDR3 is TGCAGTGCGGGGACAGGGCGGTTTGGTGAGCAGTACTTC. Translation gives CSAGTGRFGEQYF.

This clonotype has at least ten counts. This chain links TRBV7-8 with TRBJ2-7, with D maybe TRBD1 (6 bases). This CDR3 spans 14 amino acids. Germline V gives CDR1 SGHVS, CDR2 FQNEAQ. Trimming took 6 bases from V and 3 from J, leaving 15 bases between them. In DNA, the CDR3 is TGTGCCAGCAGACCAGGTACAGGGATCTACGAGCAGTACTTC. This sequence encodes CASRPGTGIYEQYF.

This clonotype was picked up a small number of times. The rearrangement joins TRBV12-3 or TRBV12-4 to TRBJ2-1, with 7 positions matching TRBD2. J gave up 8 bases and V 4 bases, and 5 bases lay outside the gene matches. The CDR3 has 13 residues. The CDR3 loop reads CASSWEGEHEQFF. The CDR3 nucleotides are TGTGCCAGCAGTTGGGAGGGAGAGCATGAGCAGTTCTTC.

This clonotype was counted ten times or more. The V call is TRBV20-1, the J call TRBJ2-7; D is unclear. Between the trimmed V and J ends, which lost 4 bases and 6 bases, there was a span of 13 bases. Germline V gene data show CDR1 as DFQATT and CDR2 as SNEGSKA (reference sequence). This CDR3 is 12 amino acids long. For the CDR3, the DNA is TGCAGTGCTACCCCGTGGGATCGCGAGCAGTACTTC. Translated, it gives CSATPWDREQYF.

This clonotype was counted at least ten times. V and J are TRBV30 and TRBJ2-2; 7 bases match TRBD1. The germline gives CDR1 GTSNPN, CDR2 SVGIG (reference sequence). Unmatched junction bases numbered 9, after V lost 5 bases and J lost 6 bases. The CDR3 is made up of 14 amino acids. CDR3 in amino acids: CAWRTGDWAGELFF. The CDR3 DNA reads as TGTGCCTGGCGTACAGGGGATTGGGCCGGGGAGCTGTTTTTT.

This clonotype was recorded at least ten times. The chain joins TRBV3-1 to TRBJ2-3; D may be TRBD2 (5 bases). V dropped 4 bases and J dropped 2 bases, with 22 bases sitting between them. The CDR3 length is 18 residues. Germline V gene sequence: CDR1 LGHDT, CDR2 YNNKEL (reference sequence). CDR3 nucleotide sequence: TGTGCCAGCAGCCTAAGAGGTTCCCAGCGGAAAGACACAGATACGCAGTATTTT. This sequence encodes CASSLRGSQRKDTDTQYF.

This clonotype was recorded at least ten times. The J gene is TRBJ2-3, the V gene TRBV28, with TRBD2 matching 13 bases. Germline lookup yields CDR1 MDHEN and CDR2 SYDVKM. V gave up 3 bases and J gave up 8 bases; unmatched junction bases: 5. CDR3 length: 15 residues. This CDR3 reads CASSLTSGGIGTQYF. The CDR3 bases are TGTGCCAGCAGTTTGACTAGCGGGGGGATTGGTACGCAGTATTTT.

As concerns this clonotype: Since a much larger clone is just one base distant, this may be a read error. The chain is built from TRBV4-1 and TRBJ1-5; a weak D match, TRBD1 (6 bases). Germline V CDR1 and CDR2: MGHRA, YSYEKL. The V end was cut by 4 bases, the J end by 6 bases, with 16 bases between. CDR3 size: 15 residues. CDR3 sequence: CASSPAGAGSQPQHF. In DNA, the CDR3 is TGCGCCAGCAGCCCCGCGGGGGCGGGCAGTCAGCCCCAGCATTTT.

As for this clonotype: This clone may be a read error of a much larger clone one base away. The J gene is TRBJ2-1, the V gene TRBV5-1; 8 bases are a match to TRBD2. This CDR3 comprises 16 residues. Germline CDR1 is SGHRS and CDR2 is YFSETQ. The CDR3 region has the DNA TGCGCCAGCTCACCTAGACCGGGACTAGACCACGATGAGCAGTCCTTC. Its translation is CASSPRPGLDHDEQSF.

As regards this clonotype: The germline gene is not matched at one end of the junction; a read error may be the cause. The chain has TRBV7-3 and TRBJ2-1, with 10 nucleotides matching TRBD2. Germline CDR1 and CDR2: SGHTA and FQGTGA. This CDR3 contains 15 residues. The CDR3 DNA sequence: TGTGCCAGCAGCTTACTAGCGGGAGTGCGAAATGAGCCGTTCTTC. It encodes CASSLLAGVRNEPFF.

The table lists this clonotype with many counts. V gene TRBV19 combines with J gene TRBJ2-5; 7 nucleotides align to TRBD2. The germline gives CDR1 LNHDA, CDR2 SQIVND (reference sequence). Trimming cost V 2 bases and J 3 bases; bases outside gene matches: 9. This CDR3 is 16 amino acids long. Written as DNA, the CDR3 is TGTGCCAGTAGTATAAAGGAGCGGGATCTAAAAGAGACCCAGTACTTC. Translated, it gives CASSIKERDLKETQYF.

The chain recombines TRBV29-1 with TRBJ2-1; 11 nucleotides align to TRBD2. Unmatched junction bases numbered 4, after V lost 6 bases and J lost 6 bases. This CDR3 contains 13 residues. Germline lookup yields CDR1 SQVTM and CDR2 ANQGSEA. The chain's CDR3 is CSVGTSGGNEQFF. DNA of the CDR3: TGCAGCGTCGGGACTAGCGGAGGCAATGAGCAGTTCTTC.

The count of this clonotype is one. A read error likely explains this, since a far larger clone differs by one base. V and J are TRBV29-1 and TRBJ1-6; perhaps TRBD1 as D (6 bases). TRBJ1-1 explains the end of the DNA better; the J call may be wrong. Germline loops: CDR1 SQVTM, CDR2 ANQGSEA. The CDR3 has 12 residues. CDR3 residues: CSVERGDTGAFF. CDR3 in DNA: TGCAGCGTTGAGAGGGGGGACACTGGAGCTTTCTTT.

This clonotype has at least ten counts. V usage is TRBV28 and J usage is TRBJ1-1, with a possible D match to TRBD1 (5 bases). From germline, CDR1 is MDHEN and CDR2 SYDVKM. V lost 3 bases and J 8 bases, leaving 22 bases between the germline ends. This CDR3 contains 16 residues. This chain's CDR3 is CASSFLVVETQGEAFF. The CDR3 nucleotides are TGTGCCAGCAGTTTCTTGGTAGTGGAGACCCAGGGAGAAGCTTTCTTT.

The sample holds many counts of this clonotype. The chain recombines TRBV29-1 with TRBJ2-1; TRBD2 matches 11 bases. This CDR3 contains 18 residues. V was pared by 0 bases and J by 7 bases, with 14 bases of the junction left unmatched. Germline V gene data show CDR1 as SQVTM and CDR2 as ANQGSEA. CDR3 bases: TGCAGCGTTGAAGATCTGACCCCTCTAGCGGGAGGAGGGAATGAGCAGTTCTTC. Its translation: CSVEDLTPLAGGGNEQFF.

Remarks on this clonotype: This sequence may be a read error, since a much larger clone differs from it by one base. CDR3 nucleotides: TGTGCCAGCTGTTACTGGAGTGGGGAGTCCCCGGACTATGGCTACACCTTC. Its protein is CASCYWSGESPDYGYTF. The genes are TRBV6-5 and TRBJ1-2; D unclear. This CDR3 contains 17 residues. The germline V gene has CDR1 MNHEY and CDR2 SVGAGI.

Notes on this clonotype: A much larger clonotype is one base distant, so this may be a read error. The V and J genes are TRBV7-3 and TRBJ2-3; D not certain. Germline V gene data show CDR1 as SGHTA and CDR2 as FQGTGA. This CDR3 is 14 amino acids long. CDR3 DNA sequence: TGTGCCAGCAGCCCCAACACCTACACAGATACGCTGTATTTT. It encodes CASSPNTYTDTLYF.